Presented here are 5 T cell receptor beta chains from one specimen sequenced in a study of cytomegalovirus exposure and HLA in healthy donors. A multiplex PCR was run with 60 Vbeta primers and 13 Jbeta primers. The method was immunoSEQ multiplex PCR; TCRdb's version includes in-frame clones alone and lacks a portion of them. In the table there are under 200,000 clones, about 80% of which are singletons. What was sequenced was PBMCs. The receptors were gathered from a woman between 45 and 65 years old in good health and CMV-seronegative.

This sequence joins TRBV21-1 and TRBJ2-7; the table's D call TRBD2 went unverified against the DNA. TRBV21-1 is given as a pseudogene. The CDR3 contains 15 residues. CDR3: CASSRSGRALCEQYF. CDR3 sequence (DNA): TGTGCCAGCAGCCGTAGCGGGAGGGCCCTTTGCGAGCAGTACTTC.

In DNA, the CDR3 is TGTGCCAGCAGCTTAGTCGGCTACGAGCAGTACTTC. As protein: CASSLVGYEQYF. The J gene is TRBJ2-7, the V gene TRBV7-2; D unresolved. Trimming took off 1 base at V and 3 bases at J, with 4 bases between the two ends. The CDR3 runs 12 residues. Per the germline V gene, CDR1 is SGHTA and CDR2 is FQGNSA.

This clone was detected only a few times. This chain links TRBV15 with TRBJ1-4, with a weak D call TRBD1 (6 bases). V was shortened by 0 bases and J by 8 bases, with 10 bases between the two germline ends. From germline, CDR1 is LNHNV and CDR2 YYDKDF (reference sequence). The CDR3 is made up of 14 amino acids. The CDR3 nucleotides are TGTGCCACCAGCAGAGATCGGGGACACGAAAAACTGTTTTTT. Translation: CATSRDRGHEKLFF.

The chain is built from TRBV5-1 and TRBJ1-2; TRBD1 matches at 10 bases. This CDR3 is 12 amino acids long. Germline CDR1 SGHRS, CDR2 YFSETQ. J was trimmed by 7 bases and V by 10 bases; bases with no gene match: 7. The DNA for the CDR3 is TGCGCCTCCCGACAGGGGGCGCGTGGCTACACCTTC. Protein: CASRQGARGYTF.

The chain links TRBV19 to TRBJ1-1; 8 positions agree with TRBD1. With V trimmed by 3 bases and J by 4 bases, 4 bases remained unmatched. This CDR3 is built from 14 residues. The V gene's germline CDR1 is LNHDA and CDR2 SQIVND (reference sequence). In DNA form, the CDR3 reads TGTGCCAGTAGTATGAATACAGGGGGCACTGAAGCTTTCTTT. This translates into CASSMNTGGTEAFF.